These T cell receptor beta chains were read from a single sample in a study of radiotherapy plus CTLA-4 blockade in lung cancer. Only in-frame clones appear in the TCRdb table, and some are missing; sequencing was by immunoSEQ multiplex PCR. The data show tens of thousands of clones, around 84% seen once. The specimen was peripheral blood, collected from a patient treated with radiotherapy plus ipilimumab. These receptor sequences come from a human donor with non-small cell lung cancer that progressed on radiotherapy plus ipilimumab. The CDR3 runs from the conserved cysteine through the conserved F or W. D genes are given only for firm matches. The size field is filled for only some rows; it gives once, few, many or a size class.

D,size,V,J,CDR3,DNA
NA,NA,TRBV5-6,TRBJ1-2,CASSFGGGHGYTF,TGTGCCAGCAGCTTCGGAGGGGGTCATGGCTACACCTTC
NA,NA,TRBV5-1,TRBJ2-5,CASSLTPQETQYF,TGCGCCAGCAGCTTAACCCCGCAGGAGACCCAGTACTTC
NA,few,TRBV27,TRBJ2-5,CASSSSGPQGTQYF,TGTGCCAGCAGTTCTAGTGGGCCCCAGGGGACCCAGTACTTC
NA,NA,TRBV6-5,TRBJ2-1,CASSYLGNEQFF,TGTGCCAGCAGTTACTTGGGCAATGAGCAGTTCTTC
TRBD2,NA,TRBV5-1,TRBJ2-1,CASSFSGVSYNEQFF,TGCGCCAGCAGCTTTAGCGGGGTCTCCTACAATGAGCAGTTCTTC
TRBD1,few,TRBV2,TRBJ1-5,CASSVLFGTDFYSNQPQHF,TGTGCCAGCAGTGTGCTATTCGGGACAGACTTTTATAGCAATCAGCCCCAGCATTTT
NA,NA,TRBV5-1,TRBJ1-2,CASSAGQYGYTF,TGCGCCAGCAGCGCCGGACAGTATGGCTACACCTTC
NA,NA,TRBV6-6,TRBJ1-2,CASSTRDNNYGYTF,TGTGCCAGCAGTACAAGGGACAATAACTATGGCTACACCTTC
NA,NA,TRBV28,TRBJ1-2,CASSRIREWDYGYTF,TGTGCCAGCAGCCGGATCAGGGAGTGGGACTATGGCTACACCTTC
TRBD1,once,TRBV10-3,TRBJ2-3,CAISESGQGSTDTQYF,TGTGCCATCAGTGAGTCGGGACAGGGTAGCACAGATACGCAGTATTTT
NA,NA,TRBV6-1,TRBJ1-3,CASSDRAGNTIYF,TGTGCCAGCAGTGACAGAGCTGGAAACACCATATATTTT
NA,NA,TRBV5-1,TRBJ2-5,CASSLDAETQYF,TGCGCCAGCAGCTTGGATGCCGAGACCCAGTACTTC
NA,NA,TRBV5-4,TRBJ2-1,CASSREDEQFF,TGTGCCAGCAGCCGGGAAGATGAGCAGTTCTTC
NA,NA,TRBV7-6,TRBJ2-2,CASSLAGISGGELFF,TGTGCCAGCAGCTTAGCAGGGATTTCGGGCGGGGAGCTGTTTTTT
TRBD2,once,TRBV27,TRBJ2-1,CASSLSASGSHNEQFF,TGTGCCAGCAGTTTAAGCGCTAGCGGGAGTCACAATGAGCAGTTCTTC
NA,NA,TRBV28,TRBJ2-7,CASSLVGPYEQYF,TGTGCCAGCAGTTTGGTCGGGCCCTACGAGCAGTACTTC
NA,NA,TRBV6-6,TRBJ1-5,CASTTGFGQPQHF,TGTGCCAGCACCACAGGGTTCGGTCAGCCCCAGCATTTT
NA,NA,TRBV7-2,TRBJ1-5,CASSRQGSQPQHF,TGTGCCAGCAGTAGGCAGGGAAGCCAGCCCCAGCATTTT
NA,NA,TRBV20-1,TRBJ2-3,CTWGTDTQYF,TGCACATGGGGCACAGATACGCAGTATTTT
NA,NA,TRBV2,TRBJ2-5,CASSEGWQETQYF,TGTGCCAGCAGTGAGGGTTGGCAAGAGACCCAGTACTTC
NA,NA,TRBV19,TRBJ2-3,CASSIEPTADTQYF,TGTGCCAGTAGTATAGAACCGACAGCAGATACGCAGTATTTT
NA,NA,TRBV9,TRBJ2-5,CASSREGQLQETQYF,TGTGCCAGCAGCAGAGAGGGACAACTTCAAGAGACCCAGTACTTC
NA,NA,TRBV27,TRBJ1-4,CASRLLATNEKLFF,TGTGCCAGCAGATTACTTGCAACTAATGAAAAACTGTTTTTT
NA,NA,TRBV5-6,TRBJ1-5,CASSLQQSNQPQHF,TGTGCCAGCAGCTTGCAACAGAGCAATCAGCCCCAGCATTTT
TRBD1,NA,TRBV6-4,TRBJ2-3,CASSKKAGQGTDTQYF,TGTGCCAGCAGTAAAAAAGCGGGACAGGGGACAGATACGCAGTATTTT
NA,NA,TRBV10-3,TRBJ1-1,CAISRGGDTEAFF,TGTGCCATCAGTAGGGGAGGGGACACTGAAGCTTTCTTT
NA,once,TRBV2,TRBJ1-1,CASKREGTNTEAFF,TGTGCCAGCAAGAGGGAAGGGACCAACACTGAAGCTTTCTTT
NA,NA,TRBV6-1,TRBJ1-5,CASSDFWGGNQPQHF,TGTGCCAGCAGTGATTTTTGGGGAGGCAATCAGCCCCAGCATTTT
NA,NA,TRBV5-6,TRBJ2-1,CASTRDAGGFEQFF,TGTGCCAGCACCCGGGACGCCGGTGGTTTTGAGCAGTTCTTC
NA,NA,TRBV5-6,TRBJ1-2,CASSLGGVEGYTF,TGTGCCAGCAGCTTGGGAGGGGTGGAGGGCTACACCTTC
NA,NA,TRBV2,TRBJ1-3,CASTSSGNTIYF,TGTGCCAGCACCAGCTCTGGAAACACCATATATTTT
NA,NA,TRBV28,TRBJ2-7,CASTTIPREQYF,TGTGCCAGCACTACTATCCCCCGCGAGCAGTACTTC